This TCR beta chain was obtained from a study of CD8+CD57+ T cells in acquired aplastic anemia (dated by TCRdb to the late 2010s). Looking at the study overall: DNA extracted from sorted CD4+ and CD8+ cells had a mean of approximately 3.3 ug, with a range of roughly 0.17 to 30 ug. For healthy donor samples, the average read count was around 9.8 million for CD4+ cells and 11 million to 14 million for CD8+ cells. The investigation overall reported the following: No significant difference in CD8+ Simpson's diversity was found between patients and healthy controls (P=0.060). Roughly 30 CD8+ CDR3 sequences were shared between patients and controls but appeared highly expressed in patients and within their immunodominant clones.

TCR beta VDJ combination and CDR3 sequence profiling used genomic DNA as the template. An Illumina HiSeq 2000 was used for TCR repertoire sequencing. In the source study's methods: Repertoires were assessed using TRBV/TRBJ rearrangement plots, CDR3 size and DJ length profiles, and Simpson's diversity index. The most abundant DNA sequence in the deep sequencing data was defined as the immunodominant clone. CDR3 amino acid sequences were checked for sharing between subjects and were compared against published repertoires and the VDJdb database. TCRdb handled the public reads itself, with Q25 trimming in fastp and clone calling in MiXCR, and kept productive beta chains. A single entry per CDR3 protein holds the most common genes and DNA from its merged rows. These V and J calls rely on TCRdb rather than the paper's analysis. The sample has fewer than 200,000 distinct CDR3 sequences on record, around 40% of them singletons. In total, the top ten clones hold 1.1% of the sample.

TCR repertoires of sorted CD4+ and CD8+ blood T cells from severe aplastic anemia patients and healthy subjects were deep-sequenced in the study. Ficoll-Paque density gradient centrifugation was used to isolate peripheral blood mononuclear cells. Before DNA was extracted, CD4+ and CD8+ T cells were sorted using either FACS or magnetic beads. This clonotype was observed a few times. Its antigen has not been determined. No base qualities exist here, and no much larger clone lies one base off it. This receptor was taken from a human donor in good health. The sequenced material came from sorted CD4+, CD8+, or CD8+CD57+ T cells (not recorded which) from PBMCs.

The CDR3 region reads CASSQIAGADTQYF. In nucleotide form, the sequence is TGTGCCAGCAGCCAGATAGCGGGGGCAGATACGCAGTATTTT. This receptor chain uses TRBV3-1 and TRBJ2-3, with TRBD2 identical over 9 junction bases. Including the terminal cysteine and phenylalanine, the CDR3 comprises 14 residues. Kept here is only the CDR3 DNA, which spans 42 bases and is read in frame from base 1. V loses 3 bases at its end and J loses 4 bases; junction bases beyond the gene matches: 2. The germline V gene (reference sequence) yields LGHDT for CDR1 and YNNKEL for CDR2.